Included here is one TCR beta chain sequence, with context. With 7 bases removed from V and 5 bases from J, the gap between germline ends came to 13 bases. Germline V gene lookup returns CDR1 SGHRS and CDR2 YFSETQ. The CDR3 totals 13 residues. The data were taken from a study of shared T cell receptors in the human thymus. Measured with immunoSEQ multiplex PCR; TCRdb has only the in-frame clones, and not every one. This table has approximately 580,000 clones, about four fifths appearing once. These sequences were also reported in another study, on human thymus T cells. From that paper: Thymic samples were excised during corrective heart operations. Highly overlapping thymic repertoires among unrelated individuals were reported in related research.

This chain links TRBV5-1 with TRBJ1-5; D is unresolved. Sequenced material: thymocytes. The receptor comes from a boy in the first two years of life with a congenital heart defect. CDR3 in amino acids: CASQLRFHQPQHF. Written as DNA, the CDR3 is TGCGCCAGCCAACTCCGCTTTCATCAGCCCCAGCATTTT.